This T cell receptor (beta chain) was observed in a study of beta chain features in type 1 diabetes. Study conclusions and caveats: Possibly, sequencing cDNA over-represented cells that had high TCR expression levels. The study left unresolved whether HLA type influences TCRB rearrangement. Significant though moderate, a shortening of TCRB CDR3s appeared in all four CD4+ subsets of Type 1 diabetes patients.

Sequenced material consisted of expressed TCRB transcripts (all of the isolated RNA was reverse transcribed). Naive, central memory and regulatory T cell samples yielded about 3.57 million reads on average. Here immunoSEQ multiplex PCR was the method, and the copy in TCRdb shows in-frame clones only, minus some. The sample consists of 150,000 to 190,000 clones, about a tenth of them appearing once. The CDR3 sequence is 12 residues long. CDR1 MDHEN and CDR2 SYDVKM come from the germline V gene. With 3 bases removed from V and 3 bases from J, the gap between germline ends came to 6 bases. As to this clone: Its cognate antigen is unknown. Other DNA variants within this sample encode the same CDR3.

The sequenced sample consisted of central memory CD4+ T cells from blood. The rearrangement links TRBV28 to TRBJ2-7; D is undetermined. This sequence originates from a man aged 30-40 years with type 1 diabetes. CDR3 region: CASSFRGYEQYF. CDR3 bases: TGTGCCAGCAGTTTTAGAGGCTACGAGCAGTACTTC.